This section outlines one T cell receptor beta chain sequence together with its context. What antigen it recognizes has not been identified. This sequence may be a read error, since a much larger clone differs from it by one base. The intended sense of this specimen's time point label: healthy volunteer bleed at 6 weeks. Total RNA was isolated from unfractionated whole blood collected in Tempus Blood RNA tubes. About five healthy volunteers served as TCR sequencing controls and were bled at day 0, 2 weeks and 6 weeks. The CDR3 runs 12 amino acids, cysteine and phenylalanine included. Only the CDR3 part of the read is kept: 36 bases, read in frame from the first base. Deletion took 5 bases off V and 3 bases off J, with a span of 8 bases between the germline ends. The entry originates in a study of human T cells and chemical hapten exposure listed by TCRdb under 2021. The study in broad terms: Libraries were combined into a pool for sequencing, and differences in TCR yield between samples came mainly from small differences in library volumes within the pool. This study followed changes in the peripheral blood TCR repertoire in vivo during primary and secondary sensitization of alopecia patients to the hapten diphenylcyclopropenone (DPC). Both TCR alpha and TCR beta chains were sequenced from each blood RNA sample. Beyond this particular receptor, the publication reports: Repeated subsampling changed both the strength of the expansion versus patch-test correlation and the threshold at which that correlation became significant. DPC sensitization did not change how many TCRs were above 1 in 1000 frequency, and no evidence was found of alterations in global repertoire structure.

The library was prepared using RACE. The sequencer was a NextSeq 500. Library preparation attached unique molecular identifiers to individual cDNA molecules for quantitative, reproducible TCR counting. Turning to the authors' computational methods: The median number of TCRs per sample was around 96,000, ranging from about 20,000 to 750,000. The Decombinator software suite was used to annotate V, J and CDR3 in the TCR reads. Every sample was subsampled to the same number of TCRs (28,000) for the PS versus PT1 abundance plots. TCRs were defined as expanded if absent before sensitization and observed at least eight times at the 2-week time point. TCRdb passed the public sequencing reads through fastp at Q25 and MiXCR, retaining productive beta sequences. Rows with a matching CDR3 protein are joined into one entry that keeps the most common DNA and genes. V and J calls and clone size were set by TCRdb, not the authors. The sample table records about 80,000 distinct CDR3 sequences; about 8.6% of these occur just once. 1.7% of the sample goes to the ten largest clones.

The sample taken for sequencing was whole blood. The receptor was derived from a female donor in good health. Some clones in this sample may be carry-over from other donors' samples. In this chain, TRBV12-3 or TRBV12-4 is recombined with TRBJ2-7; too little of a D gene remains to name it. The CDR3 loop reads CASSLSNYEQYF. The nucleotide sequence reads as follows: TGTGCCAGCAGTCTGTCCAACTACGAGCAGTACTTC.